This T cell receptor (beta chain) was sequenced for a study of blood T cell repertoires in COVID-19. TCRdb keeps only in-frame clones here, not all; method: immunoSEQ multiplex PCR. This table has approximately 260,000 clones, about 80% appearing once. Material for sequencing was PBMCs or T cells enriched from blood (not recorded which). The sequence was collected from a man between 50 and 59 years old who had recovered from COVID-19.

Written as DNA, the CDR3 is TGCAGCGTTGCTATCGGGGCTAACTATGGCTACACCTTC. As protein: CSVAIGANYGYTF. The rearrangement links TRBV29-1 to TRBJ1-2, with D hard to call. Germline V gives CDR1 SQVTM, CDR2 ANQGSEA. The CDR3 has 13 residues. V was clipped by 4 bases and J by 0 bases, with 9 bases between them.